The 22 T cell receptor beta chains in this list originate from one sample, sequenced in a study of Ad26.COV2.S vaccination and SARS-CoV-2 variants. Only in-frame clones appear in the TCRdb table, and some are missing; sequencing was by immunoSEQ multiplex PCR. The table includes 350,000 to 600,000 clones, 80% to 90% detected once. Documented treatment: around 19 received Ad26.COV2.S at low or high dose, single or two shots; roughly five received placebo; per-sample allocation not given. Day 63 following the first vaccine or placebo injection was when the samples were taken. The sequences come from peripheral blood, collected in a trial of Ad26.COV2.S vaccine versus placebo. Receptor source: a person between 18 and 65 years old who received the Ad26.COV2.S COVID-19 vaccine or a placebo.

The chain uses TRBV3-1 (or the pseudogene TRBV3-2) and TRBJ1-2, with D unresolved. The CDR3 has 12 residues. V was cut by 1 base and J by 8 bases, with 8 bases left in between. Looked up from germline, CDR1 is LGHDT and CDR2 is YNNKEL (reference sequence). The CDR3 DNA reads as TGTGCCAGCAGCCAAGGGCCGTTAGGCTACACCTTC. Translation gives CASSQGPLGYTF.

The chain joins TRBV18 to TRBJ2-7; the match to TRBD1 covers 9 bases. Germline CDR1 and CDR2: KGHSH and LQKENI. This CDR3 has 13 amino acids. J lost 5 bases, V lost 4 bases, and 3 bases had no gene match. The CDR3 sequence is CASSRTGGHEQYF. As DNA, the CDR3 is TGTGCCAGCTCACGAACAGGGGGCCACGAGCAGTACTTC.

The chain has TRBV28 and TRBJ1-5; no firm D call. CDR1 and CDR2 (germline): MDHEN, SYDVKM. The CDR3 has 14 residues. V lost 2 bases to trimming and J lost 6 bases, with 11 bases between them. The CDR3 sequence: CASSLTMGVQPQHF. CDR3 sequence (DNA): TGTGCCAGCAGTTTAACAATGGGAGTTCAGCCCCAGCATTTT. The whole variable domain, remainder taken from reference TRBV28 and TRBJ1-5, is DVKVTQSSRYLVKRTGEKVFLECVQDMDHENMFWYRQDPGLGLRLIYFSYDVKMKEKGDIPEGYSVSREKKERFSLILESASTNQTSMYLCASSLTMGVQPQHFGDGTRLSIL.

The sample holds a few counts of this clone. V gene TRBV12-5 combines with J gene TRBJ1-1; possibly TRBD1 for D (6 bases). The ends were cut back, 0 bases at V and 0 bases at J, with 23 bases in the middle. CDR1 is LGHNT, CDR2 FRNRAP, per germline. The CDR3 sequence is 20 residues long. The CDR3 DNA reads TGTGCTAGTGGTTTGGTGCGCTTCCAGACAGGCCGCTTTGTGAACACTGAAGCTTTCTTT. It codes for CASGLVRFQTGRFVNTEAFF.

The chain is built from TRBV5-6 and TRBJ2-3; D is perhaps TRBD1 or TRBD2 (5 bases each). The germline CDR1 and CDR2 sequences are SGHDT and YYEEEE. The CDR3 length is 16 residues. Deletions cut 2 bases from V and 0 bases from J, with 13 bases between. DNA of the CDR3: TGTGCCAGCAGCTTCCCTCGATGGGGGAGCACAGATACGCAGTATTTT. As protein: CASSFPRWGSTDTQYF.

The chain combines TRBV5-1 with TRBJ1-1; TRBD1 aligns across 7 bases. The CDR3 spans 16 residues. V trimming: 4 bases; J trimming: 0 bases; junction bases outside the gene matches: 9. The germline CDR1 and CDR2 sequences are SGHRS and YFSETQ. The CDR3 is CASSADRVLMNTEAFF. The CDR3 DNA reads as TGCGCCAGCAGCGCCGACAGGGTACTAATGAACACTGAAGCTTTCTTT.

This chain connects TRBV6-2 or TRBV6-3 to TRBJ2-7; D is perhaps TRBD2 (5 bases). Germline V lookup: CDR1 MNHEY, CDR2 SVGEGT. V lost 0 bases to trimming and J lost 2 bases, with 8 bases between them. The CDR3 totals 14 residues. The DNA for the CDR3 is TGTGCCAGCAGTTACTCGCGGGTGCCCTACGAGCAGTACTTC. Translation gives CASSYSRVPYEQYF.

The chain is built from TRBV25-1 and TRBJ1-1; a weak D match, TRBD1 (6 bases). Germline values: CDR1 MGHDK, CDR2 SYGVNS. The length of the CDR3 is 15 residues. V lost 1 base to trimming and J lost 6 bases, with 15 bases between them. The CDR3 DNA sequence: TGTGCCAGCAGTGAATCCTGGCAGCCAGGGGCTGAAGCTTTCTTT. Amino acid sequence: CASSESWQPGAEAFF.

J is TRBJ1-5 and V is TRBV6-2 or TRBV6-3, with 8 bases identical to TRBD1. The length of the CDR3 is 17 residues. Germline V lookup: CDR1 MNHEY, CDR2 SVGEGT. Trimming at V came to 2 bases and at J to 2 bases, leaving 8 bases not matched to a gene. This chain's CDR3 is CASSYPSGGGGNQPQHF. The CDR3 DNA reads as TGTGCCAGCAGTTACCCCTCAGGGGGCGGAGGCAATCAGCCCCAGCATTTT.

The CDR3: CASSEAQVGRVEQYF. The DNA of the CDR3 is TGTGCCAGCAGTGAAGCCCAAGTAGGGAGGGTTGAGCAGTACTTC. The J gene is TRBJ2-7, the V gene TRBV2; TRBD2 aligns across 7 bases. Germline lookup yields CDR1 SNHLY and CDR2 FYNNEI. The CDR3 contains 15 residues. With V trimmed by 0 bases and J by 7 bases, 9 bases remained unmatched.

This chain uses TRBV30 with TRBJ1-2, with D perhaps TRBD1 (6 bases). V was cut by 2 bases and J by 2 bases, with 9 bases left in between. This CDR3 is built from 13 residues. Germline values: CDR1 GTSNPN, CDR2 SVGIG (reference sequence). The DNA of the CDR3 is TGTGCCTGGAGTCGACAGGCCAACTATGGCTACACCTTC. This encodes CAWSRQANYGYTF.

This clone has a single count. The CDR3 region has the DNA TGTGCCAGTACGGACAGGGAAGACTATGGCTACACCTTC. Translated: CASTDREDYGYTF. The V gene is TRBV7-9, the J gene TRBJ1-2; 8 positions match TRBD1. Unmatched junction bases numbered 6, after V lost 9 bases and J lost 3 bases. Germline CDR1 and CDR2: SEHNR and FQNEAQ (reference sequence). The CDR3 totals 13 residues.

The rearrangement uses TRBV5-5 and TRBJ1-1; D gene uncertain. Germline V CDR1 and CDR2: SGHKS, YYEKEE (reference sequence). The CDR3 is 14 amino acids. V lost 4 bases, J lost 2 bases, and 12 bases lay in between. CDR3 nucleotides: TGTGCCAGCAGCGCCATGATTGGAAACACTGAAGCTTTCTTT. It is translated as CASSAMIGNTEAFF.

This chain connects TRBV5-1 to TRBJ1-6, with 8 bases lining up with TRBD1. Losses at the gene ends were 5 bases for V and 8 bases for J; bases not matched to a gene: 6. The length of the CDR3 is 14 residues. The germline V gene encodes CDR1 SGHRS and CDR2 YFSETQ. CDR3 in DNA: TGCGCCAGCAGTTCCGGACAGGGAGATTCACCCCTCCACTTT. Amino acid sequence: CASSSGQGDSPLHF.

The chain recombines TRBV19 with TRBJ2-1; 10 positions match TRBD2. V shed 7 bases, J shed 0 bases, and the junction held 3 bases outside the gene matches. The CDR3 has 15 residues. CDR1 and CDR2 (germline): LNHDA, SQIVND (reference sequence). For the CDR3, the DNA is TGTGCCAGTAAGCTAGCGGGGGCCTCCTACAATGAGCAGTTCTTC. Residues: CASKLAGASYNEQFF.

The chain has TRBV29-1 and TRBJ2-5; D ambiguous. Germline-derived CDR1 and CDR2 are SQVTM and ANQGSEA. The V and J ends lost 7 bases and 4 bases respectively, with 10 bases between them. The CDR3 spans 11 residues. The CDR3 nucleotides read TGCAGCGCCCGAAAGGTAGAGACCCAGTACTTC. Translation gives CSARKVETQYF.

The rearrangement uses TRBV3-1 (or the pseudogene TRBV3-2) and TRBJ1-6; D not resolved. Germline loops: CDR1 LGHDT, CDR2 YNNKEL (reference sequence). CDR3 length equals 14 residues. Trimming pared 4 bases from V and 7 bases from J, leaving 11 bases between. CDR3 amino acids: CASSPAFGNSPLHF. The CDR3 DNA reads TGTGCCAGCAGCCCTGCGTTTGGGAATTCACCCCTCCACTTT.

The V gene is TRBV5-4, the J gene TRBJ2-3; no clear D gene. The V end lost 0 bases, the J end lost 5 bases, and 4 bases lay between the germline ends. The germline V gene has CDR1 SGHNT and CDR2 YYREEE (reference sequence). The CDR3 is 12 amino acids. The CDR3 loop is CASSLGVDTQYF. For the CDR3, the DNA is TGTGCCAGCAGCTTGGGCGTAGATACGCAGTATTTT.

CDR3 coding DNA: TGTGCCAGCAGTTTATGGGGCTCTCCCACTGGAAACACCATATATTTT. The encoded protein is CASSLWGSPTGNTIYF. This chain connects TRBV28 to TRBJ1-3, with D hard to call. The CDR3 runs to 16 residues. Germline loops: CDR1 MDHEN, CDR2 SYDVKM. With 0 bases removed from V and 2 bases from J, the gap between germline ends came to 11 bases.

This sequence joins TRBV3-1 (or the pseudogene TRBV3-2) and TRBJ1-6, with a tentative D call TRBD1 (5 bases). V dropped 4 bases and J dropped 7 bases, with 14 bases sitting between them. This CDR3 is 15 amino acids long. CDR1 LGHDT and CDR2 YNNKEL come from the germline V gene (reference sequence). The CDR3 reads CASSPQGSLNSPLHF. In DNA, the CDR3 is TGTGCCAGCAGCCCCCAGGGTTCCCTCAATTCACCCCTCCACTTT.

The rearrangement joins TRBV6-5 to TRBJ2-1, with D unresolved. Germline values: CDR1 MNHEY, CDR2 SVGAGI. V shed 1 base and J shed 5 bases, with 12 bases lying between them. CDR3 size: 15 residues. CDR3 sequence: CASSYFPPINNEQFF. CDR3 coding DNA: TGTGCCAGCAGTTACTTTCCCCCAATTAACAATGAGCAGTTCTTC.

In nucleotides, the CDR3 is TGTGCCAGCAGCCAAGCCGAAGTAATCCATGAGCAGTTCTTC. This gives the protein CASSQAEVIHEQFF. The chain couples TRBV14 to TRBJ2-1, with unresolved D. The germline V gene encodes CDR1 SGHDN and CDR2 FVKESK. The ends were cut back, 1 base at V and 8 bases at J, with 12 bases in the middle. This CDR3 is built from 14 residues.